This T cell receptor beta chain was sequenced for a study of cytomegalovirus exposure and HLA in healthy donors. This CDR3 comprises 13 residues. The V end lost 4 bases, the J end lost 7 bases, and 11 bases lay between the germline ends. Per the germline V gene, CDR1 is ENHRY and CDR2 is SYGVKD. Regarding the study as a whole: TCR beta chains numbering under 200 were designated cytomegalovirus-associated.

A note on this clone: The target antigen is unknown.

The PCR was carried out with 60 Vbeta primers and 13 Jbeta primers. Sequencing was performed with immunoSEQ multiplex PCR; in TCRdb, only in-frame clones are kept and a portion is missing. Of some 180,000 clones in the sample, over 80% are singletons; the top ten hold less than 2%. The sample consisted of PBMCs. The chain is built from TRBV10-3 and TRBJ2-1; D is unclear. This receptor was identified in a man aged 35 to 55 in good health and CMV-seronegative. CDR3 sequence (DNA): TGTGCCATCAGTGGTGGTGGAGTAAATGAGCAGTTCTTC. Residues: CAISGGGVNEQFF.